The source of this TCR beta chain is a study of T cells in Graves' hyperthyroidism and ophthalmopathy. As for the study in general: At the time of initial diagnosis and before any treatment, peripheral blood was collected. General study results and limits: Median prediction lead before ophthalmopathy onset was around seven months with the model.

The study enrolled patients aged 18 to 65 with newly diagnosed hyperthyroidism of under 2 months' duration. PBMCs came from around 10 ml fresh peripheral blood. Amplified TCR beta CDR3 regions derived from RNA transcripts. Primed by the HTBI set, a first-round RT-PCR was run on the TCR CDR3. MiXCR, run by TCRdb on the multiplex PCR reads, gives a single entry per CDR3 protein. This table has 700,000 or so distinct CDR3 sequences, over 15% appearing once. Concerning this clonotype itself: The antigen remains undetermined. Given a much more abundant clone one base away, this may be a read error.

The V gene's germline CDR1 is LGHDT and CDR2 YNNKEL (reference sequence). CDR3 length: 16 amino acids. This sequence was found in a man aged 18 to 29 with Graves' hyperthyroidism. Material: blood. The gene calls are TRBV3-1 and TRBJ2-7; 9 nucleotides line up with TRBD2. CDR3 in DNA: TGTGCCAGCAGCCAAGTAATTAGCGGGAGCTCCTGCGAGCAGTACTTC. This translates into CASSQVISGSSCEQYF.